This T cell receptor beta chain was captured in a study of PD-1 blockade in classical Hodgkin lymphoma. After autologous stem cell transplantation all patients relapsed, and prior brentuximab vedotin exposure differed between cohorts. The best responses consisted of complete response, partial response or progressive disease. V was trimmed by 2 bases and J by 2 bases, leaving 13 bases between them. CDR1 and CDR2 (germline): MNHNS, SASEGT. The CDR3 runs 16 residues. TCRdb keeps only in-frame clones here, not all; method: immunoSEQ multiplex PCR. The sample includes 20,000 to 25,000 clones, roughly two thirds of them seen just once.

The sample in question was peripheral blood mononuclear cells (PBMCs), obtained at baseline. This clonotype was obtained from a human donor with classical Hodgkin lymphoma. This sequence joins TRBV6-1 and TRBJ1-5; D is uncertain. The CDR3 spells CASSEWRSGGNQPQHF. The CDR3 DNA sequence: TGTGCCAGCAGTGAATGGAGGTCTGGTGGCAATCAGCCCCAGCATTTT.